The 13 T cell receptor beta chains below all came from one sample that was sequenced in a study of long-term antiretroviral therapy in people with HIV. Investigators performed immunoSEQ version v3.0 at survey level. Clones were sequenced by immunoSEQ multiplex PCR, and TCRdb holds only the in-frame ones, with some missing. The sample carries 30,000 to 35,000 clones, 85% to 95% recorded once. This specimen was unsorted PBMCs, taken about 5.1 years after starting antiretroviral therapy. These receptors were taken from a woman in her fifties or sixties with HIV.

This chain connects TRBV29-1 to TRBJ2-3; a possible D gene is TRBD2 (5 bases). Trimming took off 4 bases at V and 1 base at J, with 9 bases between the two ends. There are 13 residues in the CDR3. Germline V gives CDR1 SQVTM, CDR2 ANQGSEA. CDR3: CSVAEGGTDTQYF. In nucleotides, the CDR3 is TGCAGCGTTGCTGAGGGAGGCACAGATACGCAGTATTTT.

The chain carries TRBV4-2 and TRBJ2-1; 7 bases agree with TRBD1. Germline lookup yields CDR1 LGHNA and CDR2 YNFKEQ. This CDR3 spans 15 amino acids. V shed 4 bases, J shed 3 bases, and the junction held 6 bases outside the gene matches. The DNA for the CDR3 is TGTGCCAGCAGCCCCCGGGACAGCCTCTACAATGAGCAGTTCTTC. Translating gives CASSPRDSLYNEQFF.

This clone showed up just once. J is TRBJ2-3 and V is TRBV5-1; D might be TRBD2 (7 bases). The V gene's germline CDR1 is SGHRS and CDR2 YFSETQ. This CDR3 region has 16 residues. The ends were cut back, 0 bases at V and 1 base at J, with 12 bases in the middle. The CDR3 DNA sequence: TGCGCCAGCAGCTTGGCCGGGGGGCGAGGCACAGATACGCAGTATTTT. Residues: CASSLAGGRGTDTQYF.

This rearrangement joins TRBV6-5 to TRBJ2-3, with unresolved D. The germline CDR1 and CDR2 sequences are MNHEY and SVGAGI. The CDR3 is 14 residues long. Trimming stripped 0 bases from V and 1 base from J, with 5 bases between. The CDR3 sequence: CASSYSMGTDTQYF. The CDR3 region has the DNA TGTGCCAGCAGTTACTCGATGGGCACAGATACGCAGTATTTT.

This chain joins TRBV1 and TRBJ2-6. TRBV1 is marked as a pseudogene. This CDR3 has 15 residues. CDR3 nucleotide sequence: TGCACCAGCAGGCTGATGTGTTGTCGGGCCAACGTCCTGACTTTC. Residues: CTSRLMCCRANVLTF.

The V and J genes are TRBV4-3 and TRBJ1-4, with D perhaps matching TRBD1 (6 bases). This CDR3 comprises 15 residues. CDR1 and CDR2 (germline): LGHNA, YSLEER. V lost 7 bases and J 4 bases, leaving 16 bases between the germline ends. CDR3 nucleotides: TGCGCCAGCACCCCACAGACAGGCTTTAATGAAAAACTGTTTTTT. Translated, it gives CASTPQTGFNEKLFF.

V and J are TRBV5-6 and TRBJ2-7; TRBD1 aligns across 9 bases. The trim removed 4 bases at V and 3 bases at J, leaving 5 bases unmatched. Per the germline V gene, CDR1 is SGHDT and CDR2 is YYEEEE. The CDR3 runs 14 residues. CDR3 loop: CASSGGDRVYEQYF. In DNA, the CDR3 is TGTGCCAGCAGCGGAGGGGACAGGGTCTACGAGCAGTACTTC.

The chain links TRBV6-5 to TRBJ2-5; 8 bases match TRBD2. The V gene end was trimmed by 4 bases and the J gene end by 4 bases; junction bases not matched to a gene: 11. Per the germline V gene, CDR1 is MNHEY and CDR2 is SVGAGI. The length of the CDR3 is 16 residues. The CDR3 DNA reads TGTGCCAGCAGTTCCCACGGGACTAGAAATGGAGAGACCCAGTACTTC. Encoded protein: CASSSHGTRNGETQYF.

V is TRBV30 and J is TRBJ2-5, with D perhaps matching TRBD2 (5 bases). CDR1 GTSNPN and CDR2 SVGIG come from the germline V gene (reference sequence). CDR3 size: 13 residues. V was clipped by 2 bases and J by 7 bases, with 14 bases between them. CDR3 coding DNA: TGTGCCTGGAGTCCTCCTAGCCTGGCGACCCAGTACTTC. This translates into CAWSPPSLATQYF.

As concerns this clone: The germline gene is not matched at one end of the junction; a read error may be the cause. This chain connects TRBV11-3 to TRBJ1-1; TRBD1 matches at 7 bases. The CDR3 is 13 amino acids. CDR1 and CDR2 from the germline V gene are SGHNT and YENEEA. As DNA, the CDR3 is TGTGCCAGCAGCTTAAGGACAGGCGCTGAAGCTTCCTTT. Translating it yields CASSLRTGAEASF.

The genes are TRBV6-5 and TRBJ1-2; 10 bases are a match to TRBD1. V lost 8 bases, J lost 9 bases, and 3 bases stayed unmatched. The length of the CDR3 is 11 residues. Per the germline V gene, CDR1 is MNHEY and CDR2 is SVGAGI. The CDR3 bases are TGTGCCAGCCGGGACAGGGGAAGCTACACCTTC. Amino acid sequence: CASRDRGSYTF.

This chain links TRBV10-1 with TRBJ2-3, with 7 bases aligning to TRBD1. This CDR3 contains 17 residues. CDR1 is WNHNN and CDR2 is SYGVQD in the germline V gene (reference sequence). V lost 2 bases to trimming and J lost 0 bases; unmatched junction nucleotides: 8. The chain's CDR3 is CASSEAHRGDSTDTQYF. CDR3 sequence (DNA): TGCGCCAGCAGTGAGGCTCACAGGGGCGATAGCACAGATACGCAGTATTTT.

The chain combines TRBV5-6 with TRBJ1-3; weak D call: TRBD1 (5 bases). The CDR3 runs 16 residues. The V gene's germline CDR1 is SGHDT and CDR2 YYEEEE. The germline V and J ends were trimmed by 0 bases and 4 bases, with 14 bases remaining between them. The CDR3 sequence: CASSLVSRAGGNTIYF. The CDR3 region has the DNA TGTGCCAGCAGCTTGGTTAGCAGGGCAGGAGGAAACACCATATATTTT.